These 22 T cell receptor beta chains came from one sample sequenced in a study of OX40 agonist ivuxolimab in advanced cancers. The repertoire was sequenced with immunoSEQ multiplex PCR; TCRdb's copy has only in-frame clones and lacks some. The sample holds tens of thousands of clones, roughly nine tenths seen once. Sequencing was performed on CD4+ or CD8+ T cells sorted from blood, taken in a trial of the OX40 agonist ivuxolimab. The receptors come from an adult with an advanced solid tumor such as melanoma, head and neck, liver or kidney cancer.

The rearrangement links TRBV27 to TRBJ2-3, with D unclear. V lost 7 bases and J 6 bases, leaving 11 bases between the germline ends. The germline gives CDR1 MNHEY, CDR2 SMNVEV (reference sequence). The CDR3 has 12 amino acids. CDR3 loop: CASTSPLDTQYF. The CDR3 DNA reads as TGTGCCAGCACCTCTCCCTTGGATACGCAGTATTTT.

The chain uses TRBV4-1 and TRBJ2-7; maybe TRBD2 (5 bases). The germline V gene encodes CDR1 MGHRA and CDR2 YSYEKL. The CDR3 is 14 amino acids. Trimming stripped 1 base from V and 2 bases from J, with 9 bases between. As DNA, the CDR3 is TGCGCCAGCAGCCAAGCGAGGGAGACCTACGAGCAGTACTTC. It is translated as CASSQARETYEQYF.

The CDR3 DNA reads as TGTGCCAGCAGCCCAGGGGTTGGGGGTTTCTATGGCTACACCTTC. Amino acids: CASSPGVGGFYGYTF. This chain connects TRBV7-8 to TRBJ1-2, with D tentatively TRBD1 (6 bases). This CDR3 has 15 residues. Trimming took off 5 bases at V and 4 bases at J, with 17 bases between the two ends. Germline V gene sequence: CDR1 SGHVS, CDR2 FQNEAQ. Full variable domain (remainder filled in from reference TRBV7-8 and TRBJ1-2): GAGVSQSPRYKVAKRGQDVALRCDPISGHVSLFWYQQALGQGPEFLTYFQNEAQLDKSGLPSDRFFAERPEGSVSTLKIQRTQQEDSAVYLCASSPGVGGFYGYTFGSGTRLTVV.

The gene calls are TRBV4-1 and TRBJ1-2; 11 nucleotides align to TRBD1. The CDR3 consists of 16 residues. In germline, CDR1 is MGHRA, CDR2 YSYEKL. The V gene end was trimmed by 4 bases and the J gene end by 8 bases; junction bases not matched to a gene: 12. As DNA, the CDR3 is TGCGCCAGCAGCCCCGGGACAGGGGGTAGGTTGAGGGGCTACACCTTC. It translates to CASSPGTGGRLRGYTF.

The genes are TRBV27 and TRBJ2-5; maybe TRBD2 (7 bases). CDR3 size: 16 residues. The germline gives CDR1 MNHEY, CDR2 SMNVEV (reference sequence). The V gene lost 1 base and the J gene lost 5 bases, with 17 bases spanning the gap. This chain's CDR3 is CASSLFGGGGEETQYF. CDR3 in DNA: TGTGCCAGCAGTTTATTCGGTGGAGGGGGGGAGGAGACCCAGTACTTC.

The rearrangement links TRBV7-2 to TRBJ1-3, with 7 bases lining up with TRBD1. Per the germline V gene, CDR1 is SGHTA and CDR2 is FQGNSA. The CDR3 length is 18 residues. The V segment lost 5 bases and the J segment 0 bases; nucleotides outside the gene matches: 13. The CDR3 sequence is CASSKGSGTAISGNTIYF. CDR3 nucleotides: TGTGCCAGCAGCAAGGGGTCCGGGACAGCCATCTCTGGAAACACCATATATTTT.

The rearrangement joins TRBV7-9 to TRBJ1-1; no clear D. CDR3 length: 12 amino acids. V was cut by 4 bases and J by 6 bases, with 9 bases left in between. In germline, CDR1 is SEHNR, CDR2 FQNEAQ (reference sequence). The CDR3 reads CASSYVTPEAFF. DNA of the CDR3: TGTGCCAGCAGCTACGTGACACCTGAAGCTTTCTTT.

Concerning this clone: Relative to the germline gene, one junction end is altered; a read error may explain this. The chain carries TRBV11-1 and TRBJ2-1; 9 bases are shared with TRBD2. Germline values: CDR1 SGHAT, CDR2 FQDESV (reference sequence). The CDR3 contains 15 residues. The CDR3 DNA follows: TGTGCCAGCAGGTTAGCGGGAGTTGGCTACAATGAGCAGTTCTTC. Translating gives CASRLAGVGYNEQFF.

The chain links TRBV2 to TRBJ2-3, with 14 positions matching TRBD2. Germline assignment: CDR1 SNHLY and CDR2 FYNNEI. CDR3 length: 20 residues. The junction had 12 bases not matched to a gene; V was cut back by 3 bases and J by 1 base. The CDR3 nucleotides are TGTGCCAGCAGTGACCCGGGGACTAGCGGGGGAGGGTATGGCACAGATACGCAGTATTTT. This sequence encodes CASSDPGTSGGGYGTDTQYF. Looking up the rest from reference TRBV2 and TRBJ2-3 gives the full variable domain: EPEVTQTPSHQVTQMGQEVILRCVPISNHLYFYWYRQILGQKVEFLVSFYNNEISEKSEIFDDQFSVERPDGSNFTLKIRSTKLEDSAMYFCASSDPGTSGGGYGTDTQYFGPGTRLTVL.

V gene TRBV4-1 combines with J gene TRBJ2-2, with 7 bases matching TRBD1. In germline, CDR1 is MGHRA, CDR2 YSYEKL. Unmatched junction bases numbered 3, after V lost 4 bases and J lost 4 bases. The CDR3 loop spans 14 amino acids. The CDR3 DNA reads as TGCGCCAGCAGCCCCGGGACAGCCACCGGGGAGCTGTTTTTT. It translates to CASSPGTATGELFF.

The count of this clone is one. This sequence joins TRBV7-2 and TRBJ2-7; 10 bases line up with TRBD1. Germline loops: CDR1 SGHTA, CDR2 FQGNSA. The CDR3 runs to 15 residues. The ends lost 2 bases at V and 5 bases at J; junction bases unmatched: 6. CDR3 nucleotides: TGTGCCAGCAGCTTAAAGGGACAGGGGTTTGACGAGCAGTACTTC. This codes for CASSLKGQGFDEQYF.

The V and J genes are TRBV7-3 and TRBJ2-1, with 7 bases matching TRBD1. The CDR3 covers 15 residues. Losses at the gene ends were 2 bases for V and 6 bases for J; bases not matched to a gene: 7. Germline V gene lookup returns CDR1 SGHTA and CDR2 FQGTGA. As DNA, the CDR3 is TGTGCCAGCAGCTTAGGGACAGTCAATTCCAATGAGCAGTTCTTC. This translates into CASSLGTVNSNEQFF.

The chain is built from TRBV9 and TRBJ2-7; 9 nucleotides align to TRBD1. Losses at the gene ends were 4 bases for V and 3 bases for J; bases not matched to a gene: 5. This CDR3 is 14 amino acids long. The V gene's germline CDR1 is SGDLS and CDR2 YYNGEE. The CDR3: CASSPGTGFYEQYF. CDR3 bases: TGTGCCAGCAGCCCAGGGACAGGGTTCTACGAGCAGTACTTC.

This chain links TRBV5-1 with TRBJ2-7; 11 bases fit TRBD1. CDR3 length: 16 residues. Germline V lookup: CDR1 SGHRS, CDR2 YFSETQ. Trimming at V came to 1 base and at J to 5 bases, leaving 8 bases not matched to a gene. CDR3 DNA sequence: TGCGCCAGCAGCTTGTCCGACGGACAGGGGGCCCACGAGCAGTACTTC. The encoded protein is CASSLSDGQGAHEQYF.

The gene calls are TRBV19 and TRBJ2-7; 7 bases align to TRBD2. The V gene end was trimmed by 5 bases and the J gene end by 0 bases; junction bases not matched to a gene: 19. The CDR3 loop spans 19 amino acids. CDR1 and CDR2 (germline): LNHDA, SQIVND (reference sequence). CDR3 protein: CASSSPHKERGGDSYEQYF. For the CDR3, the DNA is TGTGCCAGTAGTTCGCCCCATAAAGAGCGCGGGGGAGACTCCTACGAGCAGTACTTC.

V is TRBV7-3 and J is TRBJ1-5, with TRBD1 as a possible D gene (5 bases). The CDR3 has 14 residues. Trimming took 6 bases from V and 0 from J, leaving 9 bases between them. Germline V gives CDR1 SGHTA, CDR2 FQGTGA. CDR3: CASRRDASNQPQHF. DNA of the CDR3: TGTGCCAGCAGGAGGGACGCTAGCAATCAGCCCCAGCATTTT.

The chain carries TRBV5-1 and TRBJ1-6; D is uncertain. CDR3 length equals 15 residues. Germline CDR1 is SGHRS and CDR2 is YFSETQ. The V end was cut by 0 bases, the J end by 5 bases, with 9 bases between. The CDR3 DNA sequence: TGCGCCAGCAGCTTGGAGGGTCCTAATAATTCACCCCTCCACTTT. Translated, it gives CASSLEGPNNSPLHF.

This chain connects TRBV4-1 to TRBJ1-5; perhaps TRBD1 as D (6 bases). Germline V gives CDR1 MGHRA, CDR2 YSYEKL. Trimming removed 0 bases from V and 0 bases from J, with 15 bases in between. The CDR3 runs 18 residues. The CDR3 coding sequence is TGCGCCAGCAGCCAAGATGGGGGACAAGGATATAGCAATCAGCCCCAGCATTTT. Protein: CASSQDGGQGYSNQPQHF.

The chain is built from TRBV4-1 and TRBJ1-1; 10 bases are shared with TRBD1. Germline CDR1 is MGHRA and CDR2 is YSYEKL. This CDR3 has 14 amino acids. Losses at the gene ends were 3 bases for V and 4 bases for J; bases not matched to a gene: 2. CDR3 residues: CASSQGQGFTEAFF. CDR3 DNA: TGCGCCAGCAGCCAGGGACAGGGGTTCACTGAAGCTTTCTTT.

This clone was observed a handful of times. This chain links TRBV4-1 with TRBJ1-2; tentatively, D is TRBD1 (6 bases). Trimming removed 1 base at V and 6 bases at J, with 15 bases between. This CDR3 comprises 15 residues. Germline CDR1 is MGHRA and CDR2 is YSYEKL. Here the CDR3 reads CASSQVGDKRNGYTF. The DNA of the CDR3 is TGCGCCAGCAGCCAAGTAGGGGACAAACGAAATGGCTACACCTTC.

J is TRBJ1-4 and V is TRBV7-9; D might be TRBD1 (6 bases). CDR1 SEHNR and CDR2 FQNEAQ come from the germline V gene (reference sequence). This CDR3 has 17 residues. V was cut by 2 bases and J by 8 bases, with 21 bases left in between. CDR3 region: CASSLKQGVGSWEKLFF. CDR3 in DNA: TGTGCCAGCAGCTTAAAACAGGGTGTTGGCTCATGGGAAAAACTGTTTTTT.

This chain joins TRBV15 and TRBJ1-4; D is unclear. The length of the CDR3 is 18 residues. The V gene's germline CDR1 is LNHNV and CDR2 YYDKDF (reference sequence). V was trimmed by 0 bases and J by 0 bases, leaving 14 bases between them. The CDR3 DNA reads as TGTGCCACCAGCAGAGAAATAATAAGTAGTGCAACTAATGAAAAACTGTTTTTT. Translated: CATSREIISSATNEKLFF.